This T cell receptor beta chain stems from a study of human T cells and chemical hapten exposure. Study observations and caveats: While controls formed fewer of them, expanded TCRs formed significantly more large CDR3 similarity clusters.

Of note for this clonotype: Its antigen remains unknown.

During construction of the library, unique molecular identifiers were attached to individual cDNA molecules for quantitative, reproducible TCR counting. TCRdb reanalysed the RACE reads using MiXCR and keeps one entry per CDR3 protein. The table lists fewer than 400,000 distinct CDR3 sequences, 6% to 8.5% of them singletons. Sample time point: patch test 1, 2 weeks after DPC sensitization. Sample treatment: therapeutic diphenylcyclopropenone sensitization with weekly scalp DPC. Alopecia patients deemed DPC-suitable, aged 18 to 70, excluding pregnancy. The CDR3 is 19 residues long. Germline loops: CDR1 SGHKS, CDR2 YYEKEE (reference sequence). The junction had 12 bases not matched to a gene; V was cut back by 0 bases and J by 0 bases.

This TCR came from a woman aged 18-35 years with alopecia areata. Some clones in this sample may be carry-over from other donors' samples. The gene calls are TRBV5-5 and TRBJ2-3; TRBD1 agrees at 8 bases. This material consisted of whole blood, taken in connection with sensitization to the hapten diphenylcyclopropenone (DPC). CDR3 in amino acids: CASSLGQGAFISSTDTQYF. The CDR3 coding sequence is TGTGCCAGCAGCTTGGGGCAGGGGGCCTTCATTTCTAGCACAGATACGCAGTATTTT.